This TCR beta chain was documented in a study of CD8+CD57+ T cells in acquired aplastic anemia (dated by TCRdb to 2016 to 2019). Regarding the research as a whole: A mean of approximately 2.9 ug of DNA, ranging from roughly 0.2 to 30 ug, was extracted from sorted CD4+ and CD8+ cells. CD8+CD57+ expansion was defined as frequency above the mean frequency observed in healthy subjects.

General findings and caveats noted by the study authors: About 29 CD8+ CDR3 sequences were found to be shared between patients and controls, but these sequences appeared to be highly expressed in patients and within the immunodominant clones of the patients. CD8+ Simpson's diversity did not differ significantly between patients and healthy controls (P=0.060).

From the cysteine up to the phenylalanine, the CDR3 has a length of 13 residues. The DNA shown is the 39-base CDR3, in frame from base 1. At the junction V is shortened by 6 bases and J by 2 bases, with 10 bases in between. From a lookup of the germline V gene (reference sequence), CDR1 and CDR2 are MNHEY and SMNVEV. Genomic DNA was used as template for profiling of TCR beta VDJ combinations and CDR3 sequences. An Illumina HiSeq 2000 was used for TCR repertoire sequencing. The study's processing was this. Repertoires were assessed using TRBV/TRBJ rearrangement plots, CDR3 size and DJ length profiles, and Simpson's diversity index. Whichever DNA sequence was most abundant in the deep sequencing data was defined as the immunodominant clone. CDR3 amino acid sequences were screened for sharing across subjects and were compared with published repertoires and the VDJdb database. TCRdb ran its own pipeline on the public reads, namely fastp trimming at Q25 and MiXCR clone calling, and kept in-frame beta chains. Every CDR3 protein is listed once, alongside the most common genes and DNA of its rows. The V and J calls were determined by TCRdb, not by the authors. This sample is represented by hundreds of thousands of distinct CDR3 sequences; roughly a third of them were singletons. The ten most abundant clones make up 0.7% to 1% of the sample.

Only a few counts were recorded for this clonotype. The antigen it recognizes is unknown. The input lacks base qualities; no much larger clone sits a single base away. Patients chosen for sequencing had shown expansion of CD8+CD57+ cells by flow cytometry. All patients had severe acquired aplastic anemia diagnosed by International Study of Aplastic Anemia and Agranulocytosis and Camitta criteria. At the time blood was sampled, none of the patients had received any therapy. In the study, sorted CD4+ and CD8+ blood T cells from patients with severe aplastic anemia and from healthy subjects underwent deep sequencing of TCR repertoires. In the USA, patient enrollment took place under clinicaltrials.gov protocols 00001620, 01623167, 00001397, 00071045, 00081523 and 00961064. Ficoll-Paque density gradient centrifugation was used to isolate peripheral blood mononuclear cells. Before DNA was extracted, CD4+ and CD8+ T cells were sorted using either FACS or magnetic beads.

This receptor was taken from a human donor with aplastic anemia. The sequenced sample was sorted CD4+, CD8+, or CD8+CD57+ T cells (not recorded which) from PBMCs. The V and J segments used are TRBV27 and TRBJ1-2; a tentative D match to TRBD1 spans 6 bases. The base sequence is TGTGCCAGCAGACGGACAGAAAACTATGGCTACACCTTC. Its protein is CASRRTENYGYTF.